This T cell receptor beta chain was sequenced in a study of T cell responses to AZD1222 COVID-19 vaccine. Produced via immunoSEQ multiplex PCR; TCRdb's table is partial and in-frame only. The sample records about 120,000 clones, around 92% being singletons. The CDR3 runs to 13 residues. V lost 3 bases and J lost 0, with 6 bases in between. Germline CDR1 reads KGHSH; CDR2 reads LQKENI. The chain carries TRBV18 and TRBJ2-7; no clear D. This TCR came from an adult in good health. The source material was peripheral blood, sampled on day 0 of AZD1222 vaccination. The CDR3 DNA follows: TGTGCCAGCTCACCGAGGACCTCCTACGAGCAGTACTTC. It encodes CASSPRTSYEQYF.